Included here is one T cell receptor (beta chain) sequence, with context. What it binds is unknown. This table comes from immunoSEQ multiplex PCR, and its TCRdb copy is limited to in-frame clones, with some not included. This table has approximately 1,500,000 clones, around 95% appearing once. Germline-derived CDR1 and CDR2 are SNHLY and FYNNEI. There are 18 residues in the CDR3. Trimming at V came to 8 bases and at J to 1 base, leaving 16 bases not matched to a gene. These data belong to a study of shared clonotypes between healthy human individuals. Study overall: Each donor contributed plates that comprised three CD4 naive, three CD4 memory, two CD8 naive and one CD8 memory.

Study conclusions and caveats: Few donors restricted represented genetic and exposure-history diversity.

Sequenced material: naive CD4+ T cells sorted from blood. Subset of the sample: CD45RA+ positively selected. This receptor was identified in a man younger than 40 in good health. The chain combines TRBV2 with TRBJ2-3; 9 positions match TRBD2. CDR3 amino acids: CASQYRVIAGVGTDTQYF. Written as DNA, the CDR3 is TGTGCCAGCCAATACAGGGTAATAGCGGGAGTGGGCACAGATACGCAGTATTTT.